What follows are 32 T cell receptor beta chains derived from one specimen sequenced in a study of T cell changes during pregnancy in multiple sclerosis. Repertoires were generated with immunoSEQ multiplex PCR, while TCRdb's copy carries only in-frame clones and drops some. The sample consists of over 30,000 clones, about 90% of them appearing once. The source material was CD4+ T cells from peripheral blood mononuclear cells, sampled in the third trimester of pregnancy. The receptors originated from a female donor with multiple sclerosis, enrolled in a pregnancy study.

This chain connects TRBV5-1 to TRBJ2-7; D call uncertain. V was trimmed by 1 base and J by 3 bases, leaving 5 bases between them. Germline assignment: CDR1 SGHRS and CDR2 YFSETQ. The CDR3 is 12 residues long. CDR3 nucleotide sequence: TGCGCCAGCAGCTTGAACAGCTACGAGCAGTACTTC. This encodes CASSLNSYEQYF. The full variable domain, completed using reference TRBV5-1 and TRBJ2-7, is KAGVTQTPRYLIKTRGQQVTLSCSPISGHRSVSWYQQTPGQGLQFLFEYFSETQRNKGNFPGRFSGRQFSNSRSEMNVSTLELGDSALYLCASSLNSYEQYFGPGTRLTVT.

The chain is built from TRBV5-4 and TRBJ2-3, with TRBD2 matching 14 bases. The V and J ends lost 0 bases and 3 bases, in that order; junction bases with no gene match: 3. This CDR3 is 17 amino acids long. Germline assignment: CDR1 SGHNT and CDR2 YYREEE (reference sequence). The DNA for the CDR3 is TGTGCCAGCAGCTTGGTGACTAGCGGGGGGGTTACAGATACGCAGTATTTT. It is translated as CASSLVTSGGVTDTQYF.

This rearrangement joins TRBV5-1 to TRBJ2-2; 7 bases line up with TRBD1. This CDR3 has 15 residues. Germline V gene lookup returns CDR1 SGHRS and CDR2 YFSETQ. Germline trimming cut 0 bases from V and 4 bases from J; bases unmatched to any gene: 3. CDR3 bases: TGCGCCAGCAGCTTGGCAGGGGGAAGCACCGGGGAGCTGTTTTTT. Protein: CASSLAGGSTGELFF.

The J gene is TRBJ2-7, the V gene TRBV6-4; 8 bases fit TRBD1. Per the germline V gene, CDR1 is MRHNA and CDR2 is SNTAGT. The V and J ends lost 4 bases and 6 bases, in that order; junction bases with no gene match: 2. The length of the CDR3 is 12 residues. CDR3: CASSVQGVEQYF. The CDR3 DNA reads TGTGCCAGCAGTGTACAGGGGGTCGAGCAGTACTTC.

The DNA for the CDR3 is TGTGCCAGCCGACTAGACAGGGGGCAAGGCGGGGAGCTGTTTTTT. Amino acid sequence: CASRLDRGQGGELFF. V usage is TRBV11-3 and J usage is TRBJ2-2, with 10 bases matching TRBD1. Germline assignment: CDR1 SGHNT and CDR2 YENEEA. The V and J ends lost 8 bases and 7 bases, in that order; junction bases with no gene match: 10. The CDR3 covers 15 residues.

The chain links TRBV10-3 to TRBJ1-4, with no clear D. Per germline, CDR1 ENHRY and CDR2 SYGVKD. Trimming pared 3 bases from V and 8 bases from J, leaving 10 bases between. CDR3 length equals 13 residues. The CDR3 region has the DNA TGTGCCATCAGTGACAGTCCGGAGGAAAAACTGTTTTTT. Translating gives CAISDSPEEKLFF.

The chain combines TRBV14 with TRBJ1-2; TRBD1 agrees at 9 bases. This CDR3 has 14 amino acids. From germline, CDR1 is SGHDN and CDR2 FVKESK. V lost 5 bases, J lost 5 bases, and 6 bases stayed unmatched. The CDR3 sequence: CASSEQGARYGYTF. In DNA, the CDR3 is TGTGCCAGCAGCGAACAGGGGGCGCGATATGGCTACACCTTC.

CDR3 nucleotide sequence: TGTGCCAGTACCAGACAGGACATGAACACTGAAGCTTTCTTT. This sequence encodes CASTRQDMNTEAFF. The V call is TRBV19, the J call TRBJ1-1, with D possibly being TRBD1 (6 bases). CDR1 and CDR2 from the germline V gene are LNHDA and SQIVND (reference sequence). The CDR3 loop spans 14 amino acids. V was cut by 7 bases and J by 0 bases, with 12 bases left in between.

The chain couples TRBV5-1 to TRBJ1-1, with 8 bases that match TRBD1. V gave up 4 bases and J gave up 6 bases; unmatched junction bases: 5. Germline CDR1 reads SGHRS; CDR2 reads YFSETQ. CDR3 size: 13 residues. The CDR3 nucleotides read TGCGCCAGCAGCATTGGGACAGGCGCTGAAGCTTTCTTT. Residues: CASSIGTGAEAFF.

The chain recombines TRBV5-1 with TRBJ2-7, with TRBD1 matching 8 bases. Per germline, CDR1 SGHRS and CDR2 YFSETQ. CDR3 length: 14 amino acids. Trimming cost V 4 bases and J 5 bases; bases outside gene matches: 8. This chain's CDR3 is CASSPQGADNEQYF. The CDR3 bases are TGCGCCAGCAGCCCGCAGGGGGCGGACAACGAGCAGTACTTC.

The DNA of the CDR3 is TGTGCCAGCAGCTTGGGGCAGGGGCGGTATGGCTACACCTTC. Its translation: CASSLGQGRYGYTF. The V and J genes are TRBV5-4 and TRBJ1-2; D possibly corresponds to TRBD1 (6 bases). The length of the CDR3 is 14 residues. The germline V and J ends were trimmed by 0 bases and 5 bases, with 11 bases remaining between them. The germline V gene has CDR1 SGHNT and CDR2 YYREEE (reference sequence).

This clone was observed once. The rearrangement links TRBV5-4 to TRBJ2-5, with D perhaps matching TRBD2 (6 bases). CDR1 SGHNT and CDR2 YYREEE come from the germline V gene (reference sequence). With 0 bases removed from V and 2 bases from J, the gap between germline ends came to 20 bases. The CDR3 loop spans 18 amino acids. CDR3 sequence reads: CASSLVFSSASMQETQYF. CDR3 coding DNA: TGTGCCAGCAGCTTGGTTTTCTCTAGCGCTTCGATGCAAGAGACCCAGTACTTC.

The CDR3 sequence is CASSYSNAGSVGELFF. In DNA, the CDR3 is TGTGCCAGCAGTTACTCCAACGCGGGAAGCGTCGGGGAGCTGTTTTTT. The V and J genes are TRBV6-5 and TRBJ2-2; tentatively, D is TRBD2 (6 bases). V lost 0 bases and J 7 bases, leaving 15 bases between the germline ends. This CDR3 spans 16 amino acids. The germline V gene has CDR1 MNHEY and CDR2 SVGAGI.

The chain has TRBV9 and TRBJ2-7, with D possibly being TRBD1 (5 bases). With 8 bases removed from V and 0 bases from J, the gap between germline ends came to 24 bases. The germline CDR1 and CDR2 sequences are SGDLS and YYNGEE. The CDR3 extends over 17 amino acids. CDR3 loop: CARTPPPLQESSYEQYF. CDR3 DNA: TGTGCCAGGACCCCTCCTCCTCTACAGGAGAGCTCCTACGAGCAGTACTTC.

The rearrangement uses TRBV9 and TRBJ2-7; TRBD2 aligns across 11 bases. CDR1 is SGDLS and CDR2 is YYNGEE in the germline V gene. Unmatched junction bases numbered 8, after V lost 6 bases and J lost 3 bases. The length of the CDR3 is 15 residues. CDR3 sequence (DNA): TGTGCCAGCAACCCAGGGACTAGCGGAAACTACGAGCAGTACTTC. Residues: CASNPGTSGNYEQYF. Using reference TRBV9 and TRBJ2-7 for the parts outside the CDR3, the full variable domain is DSGVTQTPKHLITATGQRVTLRCSPRSGDLSVYWYQQSLDQGLQFLIQYYNGEERAKGNILERFSAQQFPDLHSELNLSSLELGDSALYFCASNPGTSGNYEQYFGPGTRLTVT.

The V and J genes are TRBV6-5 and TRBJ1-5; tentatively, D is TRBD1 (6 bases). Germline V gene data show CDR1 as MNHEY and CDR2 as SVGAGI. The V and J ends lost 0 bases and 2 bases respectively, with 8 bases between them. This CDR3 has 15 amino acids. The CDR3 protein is CASSYSDSGNQPQHF. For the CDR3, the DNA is TGTGCCAGCAGTTACTCGGACAGTGGCAATCAGCCCCAGCATTTT.

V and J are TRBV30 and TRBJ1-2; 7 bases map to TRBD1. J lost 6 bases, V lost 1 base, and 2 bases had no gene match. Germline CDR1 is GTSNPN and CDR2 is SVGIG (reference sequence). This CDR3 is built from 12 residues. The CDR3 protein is CAWSATGNGYTF. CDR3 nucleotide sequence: TGTGCCTGGAGTGCGACAGGGAATGGCTACACCTTC.

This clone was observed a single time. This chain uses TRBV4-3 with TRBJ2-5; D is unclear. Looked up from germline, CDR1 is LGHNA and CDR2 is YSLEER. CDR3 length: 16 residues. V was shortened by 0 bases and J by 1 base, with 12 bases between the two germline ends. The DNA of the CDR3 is TGCGCCAGCAGCCAAGAACCCTACCCCGGCCAAGAGACCCAGTACTTC. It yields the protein CASSQEPYPGQETQYF.

This chain's CDR3 is CASSYSRYQETQYF. In DNA form, the CDR3 reads TGTGCCAGCAGTTACTCGAGGTACCAAGAGACCCAGTACTTC. J is TRBJ2-5 and V is TRBV6-5; D not certain. Germline assignment: CDR1 MNHEY and CDR2 SVGAGI. CDR3 length: 14 residues. Trimming stripped 0 bases from V and 0 bases from J, with 5 bases between.

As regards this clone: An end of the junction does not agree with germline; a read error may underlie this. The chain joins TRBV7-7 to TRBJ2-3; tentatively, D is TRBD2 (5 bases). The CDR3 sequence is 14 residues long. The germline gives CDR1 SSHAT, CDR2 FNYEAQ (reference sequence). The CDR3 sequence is CASSVQMEALAQYF. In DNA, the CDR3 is TGTGCTAGCAGCGTTCAGATGGAGGCACTTGCGCAGTATTTT.

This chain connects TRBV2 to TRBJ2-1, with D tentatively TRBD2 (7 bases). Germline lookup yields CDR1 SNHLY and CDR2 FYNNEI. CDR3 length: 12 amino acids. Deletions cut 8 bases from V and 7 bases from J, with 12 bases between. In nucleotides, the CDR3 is TGTGCCAGCGGGGGGGCTAGGAATGAGCAGTTCTTC. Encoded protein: CASGGARNEQFF.

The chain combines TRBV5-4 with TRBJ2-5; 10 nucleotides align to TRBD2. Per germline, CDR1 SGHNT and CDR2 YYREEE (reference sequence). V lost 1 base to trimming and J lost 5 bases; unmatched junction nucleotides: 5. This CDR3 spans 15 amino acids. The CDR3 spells CASSLSAGGTETQYF. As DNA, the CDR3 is TGTGCCAGCAGCTTGTCAGCGGGAGGGACGGAGACCCAGTACTTC. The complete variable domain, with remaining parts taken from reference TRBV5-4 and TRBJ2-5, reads ETGVTQSPTHLIKTRGQQVTLRCSSQSGHNTVSWYQQALGQGPQFIFQYYREEENGRGNFPPRFSGLQFPNYSSELNVNALELDDSALYLCASSLSAGGTETQYFGPGTRLLVL.

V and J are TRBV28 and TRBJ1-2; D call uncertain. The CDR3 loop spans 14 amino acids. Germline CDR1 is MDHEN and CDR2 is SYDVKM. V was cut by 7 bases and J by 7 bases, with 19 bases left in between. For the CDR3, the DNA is TGTGCCAGCACCCCCCCCCTTGGGAGGGTTGGCTACACCTTC. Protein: CASTPPLGRVGYTF.

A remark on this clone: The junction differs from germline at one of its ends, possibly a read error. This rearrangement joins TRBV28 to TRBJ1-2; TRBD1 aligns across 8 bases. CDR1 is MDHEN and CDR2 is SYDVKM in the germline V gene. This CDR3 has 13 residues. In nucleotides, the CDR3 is TGTGCCAGCAGTTTAGGGGGACAGGATGGCCACACCTTC. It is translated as CASSLGGQDGHTF.

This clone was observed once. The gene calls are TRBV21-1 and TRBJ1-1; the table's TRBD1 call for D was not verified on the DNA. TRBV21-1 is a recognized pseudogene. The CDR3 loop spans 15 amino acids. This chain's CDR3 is CASSAGQGGFTEAFF. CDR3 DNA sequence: TGTGCCAGCAGCGCCGGACAGGGAGGGTTCACTGAAGCTTTCTTT.

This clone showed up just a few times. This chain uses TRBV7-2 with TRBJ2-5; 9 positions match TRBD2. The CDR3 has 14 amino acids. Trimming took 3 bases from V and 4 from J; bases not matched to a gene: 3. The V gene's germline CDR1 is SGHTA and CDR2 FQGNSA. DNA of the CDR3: TGTGCCAGCAGCTTCGCGGGGGGGAGAGAGACCCAGTACTTC. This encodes CASSFAGGRETQYF.

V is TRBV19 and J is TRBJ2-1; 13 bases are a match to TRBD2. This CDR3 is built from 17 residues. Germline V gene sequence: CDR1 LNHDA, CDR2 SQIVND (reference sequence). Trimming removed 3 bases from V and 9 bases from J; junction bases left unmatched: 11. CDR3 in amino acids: CASSIPFGTSGKGEQFF. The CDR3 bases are TGTGCCAGTAGTATCCCCTTCGGGACTAGCGGGAAGGGTGAGCAGTTCTTC.

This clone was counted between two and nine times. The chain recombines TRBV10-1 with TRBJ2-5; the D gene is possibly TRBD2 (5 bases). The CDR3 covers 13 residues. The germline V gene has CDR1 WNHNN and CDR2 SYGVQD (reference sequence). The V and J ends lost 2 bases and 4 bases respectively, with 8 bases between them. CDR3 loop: CASSETSGETQYF. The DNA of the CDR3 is TGCGCCAGCAGTGAGACTAGTGGAGAGACCCAGTACTTC.

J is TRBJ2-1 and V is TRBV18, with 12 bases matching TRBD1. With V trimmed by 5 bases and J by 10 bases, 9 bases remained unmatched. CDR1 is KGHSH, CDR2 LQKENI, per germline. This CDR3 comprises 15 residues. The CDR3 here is CASSELGQGAGEQFF. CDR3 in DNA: TGTGCCAGCTCAGAACTGGGACAGGGGGCTGGGGAGCAGTTCTTC.

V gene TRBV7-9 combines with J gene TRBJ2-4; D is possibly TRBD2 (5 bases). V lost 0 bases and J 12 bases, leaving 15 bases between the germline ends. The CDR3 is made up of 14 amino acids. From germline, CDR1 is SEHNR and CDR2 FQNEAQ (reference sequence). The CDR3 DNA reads TGTGCCAGCAGCTTAGCGTCCGGACTCTCCGCTCAGTACTTC. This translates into CASSLASGLSAQYF. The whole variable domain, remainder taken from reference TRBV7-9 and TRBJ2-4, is DTGVSQNPRHKITKRGQNVTFRCDPISEHNRLYWYRQTLGQGPEFLTYFQNEAQLEKSRLLSDRFSAERPKGSFSTLEIQRTEQGDSAMYLCASSLASGLSAQYFGAGTRLSVL.

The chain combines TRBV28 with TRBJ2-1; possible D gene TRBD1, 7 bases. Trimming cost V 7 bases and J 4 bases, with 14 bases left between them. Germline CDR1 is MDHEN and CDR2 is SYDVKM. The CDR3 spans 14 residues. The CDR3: CASIGGDSYNEQFF. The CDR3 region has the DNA TGTGCCAGCATCGGAGGGGACAGTTACAATGAGCAGTTCTTC.

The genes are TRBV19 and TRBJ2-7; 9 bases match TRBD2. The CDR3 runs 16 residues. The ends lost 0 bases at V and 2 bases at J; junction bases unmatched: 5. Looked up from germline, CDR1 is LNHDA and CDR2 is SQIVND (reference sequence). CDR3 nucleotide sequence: TGTGCCAGTAGTATAGAACCGGCTAGCGGGGCCTACGAGCAGTACTTC. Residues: CASSIEPASGAYEQYF.